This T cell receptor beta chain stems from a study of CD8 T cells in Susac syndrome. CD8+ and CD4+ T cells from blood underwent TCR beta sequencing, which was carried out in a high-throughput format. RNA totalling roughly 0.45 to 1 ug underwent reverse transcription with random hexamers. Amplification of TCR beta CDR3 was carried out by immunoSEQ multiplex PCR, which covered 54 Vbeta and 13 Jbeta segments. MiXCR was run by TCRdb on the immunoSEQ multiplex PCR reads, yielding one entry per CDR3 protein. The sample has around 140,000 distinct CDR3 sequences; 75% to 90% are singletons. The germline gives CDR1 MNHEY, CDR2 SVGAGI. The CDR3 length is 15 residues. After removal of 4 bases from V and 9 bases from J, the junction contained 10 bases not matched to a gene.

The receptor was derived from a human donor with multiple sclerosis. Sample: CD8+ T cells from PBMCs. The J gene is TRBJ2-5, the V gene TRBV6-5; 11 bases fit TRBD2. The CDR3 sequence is CASSFLAGGQEAQYF. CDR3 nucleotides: TGTGCCAGCAGTTTTCTAGCGGGGGGTCAGGAGGCCCAGTACTTC.